These 26 T cell receptor beta chains were all obtained from the same sample, sequenced in a study of blood T cell repertoires in COVID-19. Measured with immunoSEQ multiplex PCR; TCRdb has only the in-frame clones, and not every one. The sample includes 250,000 to 300,000 clones, 70% to 90% of them seen just once. The sample taken for sequencing was peripheral blood. These receptors all come from a young woman who had recovered from COVID-19.

CDR3 amino acids: CASTNDGGGFNGYTF. CDR3 sequence (DNA): TGCGCCAGCACCAATGACGGCGGGGGCTTTAATGGCTACACCTTC. This chain joins TRBV5-1 and TRBJ1-2; a possible D gene is TRBD1 (6 bases). Looked up from germline, CDR1 is SGHRS and CDR2 is YFSETQ. The CDR3 has 15 residues. V was cut by 6 bases and J by 6 bases, with 21 bases left in between.

CDR3 nucleotide sequence: TGTGCCAGCAGTAGACCCCCCGGGGGGAGCTCCTACGAGCAGTACTTC. This translates into CASSRPPGGSSYEQYF. The chain couples TRBV27 to TRBJ2-7; 7 bases are shared with TRBD2. Germline loops: CDR1 MNHEY, CDR2 SMNVEV (reference sequence). With 5 bases clipped from V and 0 bases from J, the junction kept 10 bases outside the gene matches. This CDR3 has 16 amino acids.

This chain uses TRBV4-2 with TRBJ2-6; 10 nucleotides align to TRBD1. Trimming removed 2 bases from V and 4 bases from J; junction bases left unmatched: 8. The CDR3 has 18 amino acids. From germline, CDR1 is LGHNA and CDR2 YNFKEQ. The CDR3 loop is CASSQLGTGELGANVLTF. The CDR3 region has the DNA TGTGCCAGCAGCCAACTGGGGACAGGGGAGTTGGGGGCCAACGTCCTGACTTTC.

The chain is built from TRBV21-1 and TRBJ1-6; TRBD1 is taken as the D call from the table, unchecked against the DNA. TRBV21-1 is a pseudogene locus. This CDR3 is 15 amino acids long. The CDR3 spells CASSRAGGNNSPLHF. In DNA form, the CDR3 reads TGTGCCAGCAGCAGAGCAGGGGGTAATAATTCACCCCTCCACTTT.

The rearrangement uses TRBV4-2 and TRBJ1-1, with 7 bases matching TRBD1. The V and J ends lost 0 bases and 3 bases, in that order; junction bases with no gene match: 4. Germline V gene lookup returns CDR1 LGHNA and CDR2 YNFKEQ. This CDR3 comprises 15 residues. CDR3 sequence (DNA): TGTGCCAGCAGCCAAGATTCTGGGACAGACACTGAAGCTTTCTTT. Translating gives CASSQDSGTDTEAFF.

The chain combines TRBV5-6 with TRBJ2-5; the match to TRBD1 covers 8 bases. CDR1 is SGHDT, CDR2 YYEEEE, per germline. V trimming: 5 bases; J trimming: 0 bases; junction bases outside the gene matches: 3. This CDR3 contains 14 residues. The CDR3 is CASRGTGHQETQYF. CDR3 nucleotides: TGTGCCAGCAGGGGGACAGGACACCAAGAGACCCAGTACTTC.

CDR3 bases: TGCGCCAGCAGCATTGACCCCAGGACCGGGGAGCTGTTTTTT. Translated, it gives CASSIDPRTGELFF. The chain joins TRBV5-1 to TRBJ2-2, with no clear D. CDR3 length: 14 amino acids. Deletions cut 4 bases from V and 5 bases from J, with 12 bases between. From germline, CDR1 is SGHRS and CDR2 YFSETQ.

This chain joins TRBV28 and TRBJ1-6; 10 positions match TRBD1. From germline, CDR1 is MDHEN and CDR2 SYDVKM. The CDR3 runs 16 residues. V was clipped by 1 base and J by 10 bases; unmatched bases: 7. The CDR3 reads CASSLLGQGLRSPLHF. CDR3 nucleotides: TGTGCCAGCAGTTTATTGGGACAGGGGTTGCGGTCACCCCTCCACTTT.

The chain links TRBV19 to TRBJ2-7, with TRBD1 identical over 7 bases. Trimming took 5 bases from V and 5 from J; bases not matched to a gene: 6. The CDR3 length is 13 residues. Germline loops: CDR1 LNHDA, CDR2 SQIVND (reference sequence). CDR3 nucleotide sequence: TGTGCCAGTAGTCTCAACAGGGGCCACGAGCAGTACTTC. Encoded protein: CASSLNRGHEQYF.

The sample holds one count of this clone. The chain is built from TRBV5-1 and TRBJ2-5; 9 bases line up with TRBD2. CDR1 is SGHRS and CDR2 is YFSETQ in the germline V gene. The CDR3 totals 15 residues. Trimming cost V 2 bases and J 1 base; bases outside gene matches: 3. In DNA form, the CDR3 reads TGCGCCAGCAGCTTCGGCGGGGGGGGCCAAGAGACCCAGTACTTC. It codes for CASSFGGGGQETQYF.

This clone was seen once. V usage is TRBV6-5 and J usage is TRBJ2-3, with D uncertain. In germline, CDR1 is MNHEY, CDR2 SVGAGI. CDR3 length: 13 residues. Trimming left V 7 bases short and J 3 bases short, with 11 bases between. The CDR3: CASKADLTDTQYF. The CDR3 coding sequence is TGTGCCAGCAAGGCCGACTTGACAGATACGCAGTATTTT.

This clone is a singleton in its sample. This sequence joins TRBV5-1 and TRBJ1-1; no reliable D call. This CDR3 has 14 residues. Trimming took off 0 bases at V and 0 bases at J, with 6 bases between the two ends. CDR1 is SGHRS and CDR2 is YFSETQ in the germline V gene. DNA for the CDR3: TGCGCCAGCAGCTTGGGAGAGGTGAACACTGAAGCTTTCTTT. Its protein is CASSLGEVNTEAFF.

This chain uses TRBV19 with TRBJ2-5, with D maybe TRBD2 (7 bases). Trimming pared 3 bases from V and 2 bases from J, leaving 16 bases between. CDR3 size: 16 residues. From germline, CDR1 is LNHDA and CDR2 SQIVND (reference sequence). The DNA of the CDR3 is TGTGCCAGTAGTATTCCGGGGGGCCATACGCAAGAGACCCAGTACTTC. Its translation: CASSIPGGHTQETQYF.

The chain links TRBV9 to TRBJ1-1; a possible D gene is TRBD1 (5 bases). The CDR3 loop spans 14 amino acids. CDR1 is SGDLS and CDR2 is YYNGEE in the germline V gene. The V and J ends lost 2 bases and 9 bases respectively, with 17 bases between them. The CDR3 loop reads CASSVYGTEGQAFF. CDR3 DNA: TGTGCCAGCAGCGTCTACGGGACGGAGGGACAAGCTTTCTTT.

V is TRBV5-8 and J is TRBJ1-5; D remains ambiguous. Germline V gene lookup returns CDR1 SGHTS and CDR2 YDEGEE. Trimming stripped 1 base from V and 6 bases from J, with 14 bases between. The CDR3 totals 15 residues. The CDR3 DNA follows: TGTGCCAGCAGCTTGTCTCGGGGAAATGGTCAGCCCCAGCATTTT. Translated, it gives CASSLSRGNGQPQHF.

In this sample, this clone turned up a few times. The rearrangement joins TRBV9 to TRBJ2-5; TRBD2 matches at 9 bases. The V gene's germline CDR1 is SGDLS and CDR2 YYNGEE. The V and J ends lost 1 base and 0 bases, in that order; junction bases with no gene match: 1. The CDR3 consists of 15 residues. The CDR3 DNA sequence: TGTGCCAGCAGCGTACTAGCGGGAAACCAAGAGACCCAGTACTTC. Its translation is CASSVLAGNQETQYF. Combining the CDR3 with reference TRBV9 and TRBJ2-5 gives the whole variable domain DSGVTQTPKHLITATGQRVTLRCSPRSGDLSVYWYQQSLDQGLQFLIQYYNGEERAKGNILERFSAQQFPDLHSELNLSSLELGDSALYFCASSVLAGNQETQYFGPGTRLLVL.

The J gene is TRBJ1-5, the V gene TRBV9, with 9 nucleotides matching TRBD1. This CDR3 has 15 residues. J lost 4 bases, V lost 4 bases, and 6 bases had no gene match. Germline V gene lookup returns CDR1 SGDLS and CDR2 YYNGEE. In DNA form, the CDR3 reads TGTGCCAGCAGCTCTACTGGGACAGGGAATCAGCCCCAGCATTTT. This sequence encodes CASSSTGTGNQPQHF.

This clone was picked up one time. The rearrangement links TRBV28 to TRBJ2-5, with D tentatively TRBD2 (7 bases). The V gene lost 8 bases and the J gene lost 5 bases, with 18 bases spanning the gap. The V gene's germline CDR1 is MDHEN and CDR2 SYDVKM. This CDR3 region has 14 residues. The CDR3 loop is CASLGGAALETQYF. In DNA form, the CDR3 reads TGTGCCAGCCTAGGGGGGGCCGCTCTTGAGACCCAGTACTTC.

This chain links TRBV27 with TRBJ1-1; 7 bases line up with TRBD1. The CDR3 is 11 residues long. CDR1 is MNHEY and CDR2 is SMNVEV in the germline V gene (reference sequence). V lost 8 bases, J lost 5 bases, and 2 bases stayed unmatched. CDR3 in amino acids: CASLRGTEAFF. CDR3 nucleotide sequence: TGTGCCAGCCTCAGGGGGACTGAAGCTTTCTTT.

The chain employs TRBV27 and TRBJ2-1; 7 bases are a match to TRBD2. There are 16 residues in the CDR3. Trimming removed 6 bases from V and 8 bases from J; junction bases left unmatched: 16. Germline CDR1 MNHEY, CDR2 SMNVEV (reference sequence). CDR3 sequence (DNA): TGTGCCAGCAGCCCGGACTACGCGGGGGACTTCCATGAGCAGTTCTTC. Its protein is CASSPDYAGDFHEQFF.

The chain joins TRBV19 to TRBJ2-7, with 7 bases lining up with TRBD1. The CDR3 contains 14 residues. Trimming removed 4 bases from V and 2 bases from J; junction bases left unmatched: 5. Germline V gene data show CDR1 as LNHDA and CDR2 as SQIVND (reference sequence). The CDR3 here is CASSNRDRTYEQYF. The CDR3 coding sequence is TGTGCCAGTAGTAACCGGGACAGAACCTACGAGCAGTACTTC.

The rearrangement links TRBV7-3 to TRBJ2-3; D perhaps matches TRBD1 (6 bases). Trimming pared 5 bases from V and 0 bases from J, leaving 15 bases between. The CDR3 covers 16 residues. The germline gives CDR1 SGHTA, CDR2 FQGTGA. The CDR3: CASSPSRTESTDTQYF. CDR3 bases: TGTGCCAGCAGCCCTTCTAGGACAGAGAGCACAGATACGCAGTATTTT.

The gene calls are TRBV5-4 and TRBJ2-3; D perhaps matches TRBD1 (6 bases). The ends were cut back, 4 bases at V and 1 base at J, with 13 bases in the middle. Germline-derived CDR1 and CDR2 are SGHNT and YYREEE (reference sequence). CDR3 length: 15 amino acids. CDR3 nucleotide sequence: TGTGCCAGCAGCCTTAGGGGGACGGGCACAGATACGCAGTATTTT. It codes for CASSLRGTGTDTQYF. Complete variable domain (other parts from reference TRBV5-4 and TRBJ2-3): ETGVTQSPTHLIKTRGQQVTLRCSSQSGHNTVSWYQQALGQGPQFIFQYYREEENGRGNFPPRFSGLQFPNYSSELNVNALELDDSALYLCASSLRGTGTDTQYFGPGTRLTVL.

This chain links TRBV7-3 with TRBJ2-1, with D unresolved. The CDR3 is 13 amino acids. The germline V gene encodes CDR1 SGHTA and CDR2 FQGTGA. Trimming left V 5 bases short and J 4 bases short, with 9 bases between. Written as DNA, the CDR3 is TGTGCCAGCAGCCCCGCGGCGTACAATGAGCAGTTCTTC. Its protein product is CASSPAAYNEQFF.

This rearrangement joins TRBV3-1 (or the pseudogene TRBV3-2) to TRBJ2-3; 7 bases fit TRBD2. V lost 1 base and J lost 2; bases outside the gene matches: 9. The CDR3 extends over 17 amino acids. Germline V gene sequence: CDR1 LGHDT, CDR2 YNNKEL (reference sequence). CDR3 loop: CASSQGRASGHTDTQYF. CDR3 nucleotides: TGTGCCAGCAGCCAAGGTAGGGCTAGCGGACACACAGATACGCAGTATTTT.

V usage is TRBV2 and J usage is TRBJ1-5; 7 bases are shared with TRBD1. Germline CDR1 is SNHLY and CDR2 is FYNNEI. The length of the CDR3 is 14 residues. Trimming removed 4 bases from V and 5 bases from J; junction bases left unmatched: 5. The CDR3 nucleotides read TGTGCCAGCAGTGGATACCAGGGGGATCAGCCCCAGCATTTT. Its translation is CASSGYQGDQPQHF.